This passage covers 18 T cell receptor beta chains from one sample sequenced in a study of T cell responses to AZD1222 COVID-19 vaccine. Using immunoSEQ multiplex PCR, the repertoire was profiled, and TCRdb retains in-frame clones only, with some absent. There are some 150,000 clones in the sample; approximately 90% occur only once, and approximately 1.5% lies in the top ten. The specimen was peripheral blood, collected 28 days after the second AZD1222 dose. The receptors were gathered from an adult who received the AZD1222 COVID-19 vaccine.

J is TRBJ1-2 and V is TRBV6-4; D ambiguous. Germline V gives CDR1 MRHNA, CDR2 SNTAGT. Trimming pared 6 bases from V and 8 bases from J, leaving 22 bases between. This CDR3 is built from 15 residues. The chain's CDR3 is CASRENPLGSAGYTF. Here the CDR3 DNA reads TGTGCCAGCAGGGAAAATCCCCTCGGTAGTGCCGGCTACACCTTC.

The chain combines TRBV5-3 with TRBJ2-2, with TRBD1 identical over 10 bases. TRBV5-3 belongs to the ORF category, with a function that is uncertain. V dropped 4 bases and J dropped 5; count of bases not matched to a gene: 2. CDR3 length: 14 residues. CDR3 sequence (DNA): TGTGCCAGAAGCGACAGGGGGCCAACCGGGGAGCTGTTTTTT. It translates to CARSDRGPTGELFF.

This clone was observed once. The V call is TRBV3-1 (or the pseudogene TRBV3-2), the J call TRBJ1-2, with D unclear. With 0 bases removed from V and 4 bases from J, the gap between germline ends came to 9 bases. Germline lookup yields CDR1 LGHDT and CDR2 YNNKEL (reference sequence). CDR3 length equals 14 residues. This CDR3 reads CASSQDQGIYGYTF. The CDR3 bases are TGTGCCAGCAGCCAAGATCAAGGGATCTATGGCTACACCTTC.

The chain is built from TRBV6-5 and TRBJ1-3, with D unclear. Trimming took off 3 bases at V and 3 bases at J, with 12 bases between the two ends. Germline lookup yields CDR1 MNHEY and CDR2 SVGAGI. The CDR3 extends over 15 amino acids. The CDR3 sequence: CASSYEGSLGNTIYF. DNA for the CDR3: TGTGCCAGCAGTTATGAGGGCAGTCTTGGAAACACCATATATTTT.

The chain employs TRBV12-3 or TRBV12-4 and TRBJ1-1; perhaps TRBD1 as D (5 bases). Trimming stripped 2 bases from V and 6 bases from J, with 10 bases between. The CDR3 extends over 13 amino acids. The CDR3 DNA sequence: TGTGCCAGCAGTTTAAGCCAGGGATCTGAAGCTTTCTTT. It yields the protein CASSLSQGSEAFF.

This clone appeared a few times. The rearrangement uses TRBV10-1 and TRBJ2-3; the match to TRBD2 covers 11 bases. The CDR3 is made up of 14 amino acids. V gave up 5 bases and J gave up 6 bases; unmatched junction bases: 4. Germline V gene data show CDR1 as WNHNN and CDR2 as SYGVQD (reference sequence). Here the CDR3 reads CASSRLAGKDTQYF. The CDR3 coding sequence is TGCGCCAGCAGTCGACTAGCGGGAAAGGATACGCAGTATTTT.

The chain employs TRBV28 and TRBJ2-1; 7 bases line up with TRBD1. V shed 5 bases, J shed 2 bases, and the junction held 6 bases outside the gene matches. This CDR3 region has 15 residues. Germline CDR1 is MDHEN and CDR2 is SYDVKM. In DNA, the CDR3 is TGTGCCAGCAGTGACGGGACAGTGACCTACAATGAGCAGTTCTTC. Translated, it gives CASSDGTVTYNEQFF. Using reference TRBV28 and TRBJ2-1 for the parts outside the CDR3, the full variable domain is DVKVTQSSRYLVKRTGEKVFLECVQDMDHENMFWYRQDPGLGLRLIYFSYDVKMKEKGDIPEGYSVSREKKERFSLILESASTNQTSMYLCASSDGTVTYNEQFFGPGTRLTVL.

Written as DNA, the CDR3 is TGCGCCAGCAGCCCGACAGGGGTCGCTGAAGCTTTCTTT. Amino acid sequence: CASSPTGVAEAFF. The chain is built from TRBV5-1 and TRBJ1-1; 8 bases are a match to TRBD1. The V gene's germline CDR1 is SGHRS and CDR2 YFSETQ. The length of the CDR3 is 13 residues. Unmatched junction bases numbered 5, after V lost 4 bases and J lost 6 bases.

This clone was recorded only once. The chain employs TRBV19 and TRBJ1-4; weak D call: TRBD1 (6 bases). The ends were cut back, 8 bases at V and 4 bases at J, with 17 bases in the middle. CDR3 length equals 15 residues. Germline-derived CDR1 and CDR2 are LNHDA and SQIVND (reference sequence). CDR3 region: CASSNREADNEKLFF. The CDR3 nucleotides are TGTGCCAGTTCCAACAGGGAAGCAGATAATGAAAAACTGTTTTTT.

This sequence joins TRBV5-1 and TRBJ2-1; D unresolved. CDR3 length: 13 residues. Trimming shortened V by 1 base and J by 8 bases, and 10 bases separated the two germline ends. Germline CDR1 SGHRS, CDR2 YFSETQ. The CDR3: CASSLNPEDEQFF. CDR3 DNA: TGCGCCAGCAGCTTGAACCCGGAAGATGAGCAGTTCTTC.

The CDR3 here is CASSINKSRGYGYTF. CDR3 nucleotide sequence: TGTGCCAGTAGTATCAACAAGTCCCGAGGCTATGGCTACACCTTC. The rearrangement uses TRBV19 and TRBJ1-2; no clear D. Trimming left V 3 bases short and J 4 bases short, with 15 bases between. The CDR3 runs 15 residues. Germline assignment: CDR1 LNHDA and CDR2 SQIVND (reference sequence).

Written as DNA, the CDR3 is TGCGCCAGCAGCTTCAGGGGAGAAAATTCACCCCTCCACTTT. This codes for CASSFRGENSPLHF. The chain combines TRBV5-1 with TRBJ1-6; D may be TRBD1 (6 bases). V was trimmed by 2 bases and J by 7 bases, leaving 10 bases between them. CDR1 and CDR2 (germline): SGHRS, YFSETQ. The CDR3 totals 14 residues.

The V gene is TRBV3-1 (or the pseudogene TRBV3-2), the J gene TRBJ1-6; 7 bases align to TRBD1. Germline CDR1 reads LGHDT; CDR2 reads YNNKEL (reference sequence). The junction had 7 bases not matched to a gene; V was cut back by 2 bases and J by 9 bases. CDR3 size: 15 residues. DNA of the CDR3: TGTGCCAGCAGCCAAATTCCAGGGGGTACTTCACCCCTCCACTTT. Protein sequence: CASSQIPGGTSPLHF.

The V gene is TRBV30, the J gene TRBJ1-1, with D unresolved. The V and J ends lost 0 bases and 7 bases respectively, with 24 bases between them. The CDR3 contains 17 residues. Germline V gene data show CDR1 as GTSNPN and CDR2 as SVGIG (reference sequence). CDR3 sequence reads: CAWSVLVGRASGIEAFF. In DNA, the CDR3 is TGTGCCTGGAGTGTCTTGGTAGGCCGGGCGTCCGGGATTGAAGCTTTCTTT.

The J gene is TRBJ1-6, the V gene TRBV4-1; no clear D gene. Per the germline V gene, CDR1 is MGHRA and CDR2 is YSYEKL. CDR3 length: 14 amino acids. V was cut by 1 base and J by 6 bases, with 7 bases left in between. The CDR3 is CASSQAQLNSPLHF. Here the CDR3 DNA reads TGCGCCAGCAGCCAAGCACAGCTTAATTCACCCCTCCACTTT.

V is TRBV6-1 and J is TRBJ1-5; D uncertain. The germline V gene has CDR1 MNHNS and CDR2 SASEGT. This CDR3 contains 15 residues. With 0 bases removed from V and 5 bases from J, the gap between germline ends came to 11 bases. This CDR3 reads CASSEAWVGYQPQHF. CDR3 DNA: TGTGCCAGCAGTGAAGCTTGGGTTGGCTATCAGCCCCAGCATTTT.

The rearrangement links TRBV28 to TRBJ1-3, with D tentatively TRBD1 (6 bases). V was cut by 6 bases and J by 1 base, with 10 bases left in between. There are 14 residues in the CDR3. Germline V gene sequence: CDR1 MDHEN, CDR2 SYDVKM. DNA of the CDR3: TGTGCCAGCAGGCAACAGGGTTCTGGAAACACCATATATTTT. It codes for CASRQQGSGNTIYF.

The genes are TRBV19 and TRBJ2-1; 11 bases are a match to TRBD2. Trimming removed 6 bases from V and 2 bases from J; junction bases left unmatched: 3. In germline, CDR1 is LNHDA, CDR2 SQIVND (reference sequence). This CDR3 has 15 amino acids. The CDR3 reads CASSLAGGTYNEQFF. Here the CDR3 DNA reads TGTGCCAGTAGCCTAGCGGGAGGAACCTACAATGAGCAGTTCTTC.